Sequencing of this T cell receptor (beta chain) was carried out in a study of CD8+CD57+ T cells in acquired aplastic anemia. Patients chosen for sequencing had shown CD8+CD57+ cell expansion by flow cytometry. Genomic DNA, the template, was used for profiling of the TCR beta VDJ and CDR3. TCRdb processed the reads anew with MiXCR; each CDR3 protein has one entry. Of about 180,000 distinct CDR3 sequences in the sample, 48% were seen once. The ends were cut back, 4 bases at V and 7 bases at J, with 10 bases in the middle. The CDR3 extends over 11 amino acids. Germline V CDR1 and CDR2: DFQATT, SNEGSKA (reference sequence).

The sequencing sample was made of sorted CD4+, CD8+, or CD8+CD57+ T cells (not recorded which) from PBMCs. This clonotype was sampled from a human donor with aplastic anemia. The rearrangement links TRBV20-1 to TRBJ2-5; possible D gene TRBD1, 6 bases. This CDR3 is CSATGERTQYF. CDR3 sequence (DNA): TGCAGTGCTACAGGGGAAAGGACCCAGTACTTC.